This entry concerns a single TCR beta chain. The repertoire was sequenced with immunoSEQ multiplex PCR; TCRdb's copy has only in-frame clones and lacks some. This table holds over 200,000 clones, 80% to 90% found once. Individuals aged about 18 to 89 years were recruited from around 22 US areas. Two consecutive negative NP/OP PCR tests, clearance, or resolved symptoms defined Cohort 3 recovery. These data are taken from a study of blood T cell repertoires in COVID-19. Study details: Sites in the United States, Italy and Spain provided acute and convalescent COVID-19 samples.

This CDR3 contains 15 residues. Trimming took off 3 bases at V and 6 bases at J, with 17 bases between the two ends. From germline, CDR1 is LNHDA and CDR2 SQIVND (reference sequence). The source material was PBMCs or T cells enriched from blood (not recorded which). The genes are TRBV19 and TRBJ1-2, with no clear D. This TCR was recovered from a woman aged 45-59 years who had recovered from COVID-19. In DNA, the CDR3 is TGTGCCAGTAGTATCCGGGTTACCGGGGAAGATGGCTACACCTTC. This encodes CASSIRVTGEDGYTF.